Listed here are 7 T cell receptor beta chains from one sample, sequenced in a study of cytomegalovirus exposure and HLA in healthy donors. It was with 60 Vbeta and 13 Jbeta primers that the PCR ran. Measured with immunoSEQ multiplex PCR; TCRdb has only the in-frame clones, and not every one. Altogether some 77,000 clones are present, about 80% being singletons, with the ten largest covering around a quarter. The specimen sequenced was PBMCs. The receptors come from a woman aged 45-59 years in good health and CMV-seropositive.

The chain links TRBV29-1 to TRBJ2-1, with no clear D. V was pared by 5 bases and J by 4 bases, with 9 bases between. This CDR3 has 12 residues. Germline loops: CDR1 SQVTM, CDR2 ANQGSEA. The CDR3 here is CSVLYSYNEQFF. The CDR3 bases are TGCAGCGTTTTATATTCGTACAATGAGCAGTTCTTC.

This clone has only a few counts. The rearrangement joins TRBV10-3 to TRBJ2-3; D call uncertain. Germline lookup yields CDR1 ENHRY and CDR2 SYGVKD. The CDR3 length is 15 residues. Trimming pared 10 bases from V and 0 bases from J, leaving 17 bases between. The CDR3 bases are TGTGCCACCGCAACGACCGAGACTAGCACAGATACGCAGTATTTT. Amino acids: CATATTETSTDTQYF.

The CDR3 DNA sequence: TGTGCCAGCAGCCCCGGACAGGGGGCGTACTGGTCTGGCTACACCTTC. Translated, it gives CASSPGQGAYWSGYTF. J is TRBJ1-2 and V is TRBV7-9; 11 nucleotides line up with TRBD1. The germline CDR1 and CDR2 sequences are SEHNR and FQNEAQ (reference sequence). V lost 5 bases, J lost 7 bases, and 12 bases stayed unmatched. This CDR3 is built from 16 residues.

CDR3 loop: CASSPGLAGDNEQFF. The CDR3 nucleotides read TGTGCCAGCAGCCCGGGACTAGCGGGAGACAATGAGCAGTTCTTC. J is TRBJ2-1 and V is TRBV11-3; 14 bases line up with TRBD2. Germline CDR1 is SGHNT and CDR2 is YENEEA. The CDR3 runs to 15 residues. V lost 5 bases, J lost 5 bases, and 2 bases stayed unmatched.

V usage is TRBV10-3 and J usage is TRBJ2-7; 11 nucleotides line up with TRBD1. Germline trimming cut 10 bases from V and 6 bases from J; bases unmatched to any gene: 17. The CDR3 loop spans 16 amino acids. The germline gives CDR1 ENHRY, CDR2 SYGVKD. CDR3 region: CATNLGEGQGAGEQYF. Written as DNA, the CDR3 is TGTGCCACCAACTTGGGGGAAGGACAGGGGGCTGGCGAGCAGTACTTC.

J is TRBJ2-3 and V is TRBV5-1; the D gene is possibly TRBD1 (6 bases). CDR3 length: 15 residues. CDR1 is SGHRS, CDR2 YFSETQ, per germline. The V and J ends lost 1 base and 2 bases respectively, with 11 bases between them. This CDR3 reads CASSLTGIFTDTQYF. CDR3 coding DNA: TGCGCCAGCAGCTTGACAGGGATATTCACAGATACGCAGTATTTT.

The V and J genes are TRBV7-9 and TRBJ1-4; 10 bases agree with TRBD1. This CDR3 is built from 17 residues. The germline V gene has CDR1 SEHNR and CDR2 FQNEAQ (reference sequence). J lost 7 bases, V lost 7 bases, and 15 bases had no gene match. The CDR3 here is CASTIRPPTGGFEKLFF. The DNA for the CDR3 is TGTGCCAGCACCATCAGGCCCCCGACAGGGGGCTTTGAAAAACTGTTTTTT.